This entry lists 10 T cell receptor beta chains sequenced from one sample in a study of post-analysis software for immune sequencing data. Unique molecular identifiers featured in each of the TCR beta cDNA libraries. A single record per CDR3 protein comes from TCRdb applying MiXCR to the PCR reads. The top ten clones hold 0.56% of a sample with approximately 730,000 distinct CDR3 sequences, 30% of them seen once. Study conclusions and caveats: In patients, five TRBV segments were more frequent than in controls, with TRBV5-6, TRBV5-1 and TRBV20-1 among them.

These receptors are not linked to any known antigen. Sequenced sample: blood. These receptors originate from a girl aged 10 to 17 with multiple sclerosis.

The sample holds many counts of this clonotype. This chain links TRBV29-1 with TRBJ2-7; D is ambiguous. The length of the CDR3 is 12 residues. V was cut by 3 bases and J by 5 bases, with 11 bases left in between. Germline loops: CDR1 SQVTM, CDR2 ANQGSEA. The CDR3: CSVEEHPNEQYF. DNA for the CDR3: TGCAGCGTTGAGGAGCACCCTAACGAGCAGTACTTC.

A few counts support this clonotype. V is TRBV5-1 and J is TRBJ2-7; no reliable D call. Per germline, CDR1 SGHRS and CDR2 YFSETQ. This CDR3 is 15 amino acids long. V was clipped by 0 bases and J by 6 bases, with 16 bases between them. This CDR3 is CASSLGRALSGEQYF. The CDR3 DNA follows: TGCGCCAGCAGCTTGGGCAGAGCTCTATCGGGCGAGCAGTACTTC.

This clonotype was recorded at least ten times. The chain recombines TRBV20-1 with TRBJ2-7, with D perhaps matching TRBD1 (6 bases). The CDR3 has 12 residues. Trimming removed 5 bases at V and 0 bases at J, with 8 bases between. CDR1 DFQATT and CDR2 SNEGSKA come from the germline V gene (reference sequence). The CDR3 bases are TGCAGTGCTGTGGACAGCTCCTACGAGCAGTACTTC. This gives the protein CSAVDSSYEQYF.

This sequence joins TRBV24-1 and TRBJ1-1, with unresolved D. Germline lookup yields CDR1 KGHDR and CDR2 SFDVKD. V shed 1 base and J shed 3 bases, with 5 bases lying between them. The CDR3 is 13 amino acids. CDR3 DNA: TGTGCCACCAGTGATTTCAGGTACACTGAAGCTTTCTTT. It codes for CATSDFRYTEAFF.

This clonotype turned up a few times. DNA of the CDR3: TGCAGTGCTAGTCCCTTCACTAGGGGGAGGGACAATGAGCAGTTCTTC. This translates into CSASPFTRGRDNEQFF. This rearrangement joins TRBV20-1 to TRBJ2-1; possibly TRBD2 for D (7 bases). CDR1 and CDR2 from the germline V gene are DFQATT and SNEGSKA (reference sequence). The CDR3 loop spans 16 amino acids. V was clipped by 3 bases and J by 5 bases, with 20 bases between them.

This clonotype was picked up a small number of times. The chain has TRBV20-1 and TRBJ2-1; possibly TRBD1 or TRBD2 for D (6 bases each). Germline V gives CDR1 DFQATT, CDR2 SNEGSKA (reference sequence). This CDR3 has 12 amino acids. V was trimmed by 6 bases and J by 5 bases, leaving 11 bases between them. As DNA, the CDR3 is TGCAGTGCGGGGAGGACAGACAATGAGCAGTTCTTC. It translates to CSAGRTDNEQFF.

This rearrangement joins TRBV4-1 to TRBJ2-5; D possibly uses TRBD1 or TRBD2 (6 bases each). The V gene's germline CDR1 is MGHRA and CDR2 YSYEKL. The CDR3 is 15 amino acids. V was shortened by 1 base and J by 1 base, with 10 bases between the two germline ends. The CDR3 region has the DNA TGCGCCAGCAGCCAAGGGGGGGCGACCCAAGAGACCCAGTACTTC. Its translation is CASSQGGATQETQYF.

In this sample, this clonotype turned up a few times. The V and J genes are TRBV7-2 and TRBJ2-1; TRBD2 matches 9 bases. With V trimmed by 4 bases and J by 8 bases, 9 bases remained unmatched. Germline loops: CDR1 SGHTA, CDR2 FQGNSA. This CDR3 is built from 15 residues. This chain's CDR3 is CASSSPLAGVHEQFF. In nucleotides, the CDR3 is TGTGCCAGCAGCTCCCCTTTAGCGGGAGTCCATGAGCAGTTCTTC.

The gene calls are TRBV9 and TRBJ1-2, with TRBD1 as a possible D gene (5 bases). The germline gives CDR1 SGDLS, CDR2 YYNGEE. V was pared by 0 bases and J by 8 bases, with 17 bases between. There are 15 residues in the CDR3. In DNA, the CDR3 is TGTGCCAGCAGCGTAGCACCCGGCGGGGGAAACGGCTACACCTTC. Translation: CASSVAPGGGNGYTF. Combining the CDR3 with reference TRBV9 and TRBJ1-2 gives the whole variable domain DSGVTQTPKHLITATGQRVTLRCSPRSGDLSVYWYQQSLDQGLQFLIQYYNGEERAKGNILERFSAQQFPDLHSELNLSSLELGDSALYFCASSVAPGGGNGYTFGSGTRLTVV.

This chain joins TRBV20-1 and TRBJ1-2; D might be TRBD1 (5 bases). V was pared by 1 base and J by 6 bases, with 18 bases between. From germline, CDR1 is DFQATT and CDR2 SNEGSKA (reference sequence). CDR3 length: 15 amino acids. CDR3 in amino acids: CSARVPVRQRDGYTF. Here the CDR3 DNA reads TGCAGTGCTAGAGTCCCGGTTCGACAGAGGGATGGCTACACCTTC.